Listed here are 25 T cell receptor beta chains from one sample, sequenced in a study of glioma-infiltrating T cells after dendritic cell vaccination. Sequenced by immunoSEQ multiplex PCR; TCRdb stores in-frame clones only, minus some. This sample yields over 70,000 clones, of which almost 85% are seen a single time; 2.1% belongs to the top ten. Specimen: blood, collected before dendritic cell vaccination. Receptors were obtained from a human donor with glioblastoma.

A few counts support this clone. The V and J genes are TRBV6-5 and TRBJ2-7; TRBD1 matches at 8 bases. This CDR3 is built from 15 residues. V lost 4 bases and J lost 1; bases outside the gene matches: 6. Germline values: CDR1 MNHEY, CDR2 SVGAGI. CDR3 coding DNA: TGTGCCAGCAGTTCCGTGGGGACAGGATCCTACGAGCAGTACTTC. It is translated as CASSSVGTGSYEQYF.

This chain links TRBV6-1 with TRBJ1-3; 7 nucleotides match TRBD1. Per the germline V gene, CDR1 is MNHNS and CDR2 is SASEGT. The length of the CDR3 is 15 residues. Trimming cost V 6 bases and J 0 bases; bases outside gene matches: 5. The CDR3 DNA is TGTGCCAGCAGGGCTGGGACAGACTCTGGAAACACCATATATTTT. It translates to CASRAGTDSGNTIYF.

The chain carries TRBV6-6 and TRBJ1-5; a possible D gene is TRBD1 (5 bases). Germline V gene data show CDR1 as MNHNY and CDR2 as SVGAGI (reference sequence). V was clipped by 6 bases and J by 1 base, with 13 bases between them. The CDR3 spans 15 residues. The CDR3 nucleotides are TGTGCCAGCAGCCCGGGGGGGGGAAGCAATCAGCCCCAGCATTTT. The encoded protein is CASSPGGGSNQPQHF.

The rearrangement links TRBV6-6 to TRBJ1-1, with 7 nucleotides matching TRBD1. The germline V gene encodes CDR1 MNHNY and CDR2 SVGAGI (reference sequence). V gave up 2 bases and J gave up 3 bases; unmatched junction bases: 3. The CDR3 totals 14 residues. The CDR3 DNA is TGTGCCAGCAGTTACAGTGACAGGGACACTGAAGCTTTCTTT. Its translation is CASSYSDRDTEAFF.

The genes are TRBV5-1 and TRBJ2-3; 7 positions agree with TRBD1. This CDR3 is 18 amino acids long. Looked up from germline, CDR1 is SGHRS and CDR2 is YFSETQ. V trimming: 0 bases; J trimming: 3 bases; junction bases outside the gene matches: 13. For the CDR3, the DNA is TGCGCCAGCAGCTTGGATGGGTTGATCCCCAGGGGGACAGATACGCAGTATTTT. This translates into CASSLDGLIPRGTDTQYF.

The CDR3 coding sequence is TGCGCCAGCAGCCCAAGTGGGGGGTTAGTGGGCTATGGCTACACCTTC. Residues: CASSPSGGLVGYGYTF. The chain has TRBV5-1 and TRBJ1-2; maybe TRBD1 (5 bases). This CDR3 has 16 residues. V gave up 4 bases and J gave up 4 bases, with 20 bases separating them. Germline V gene lookup returns CDR1 SGHRS and CDR2 YFSETQ.

The chain is built from TRBV6-1 and TRBJ2-2, with D possibly TRBD2 on 6 matching bases. Germline CDR1 and CDR2: MNHNS and SASEGT. V gave up 5 bases and J gave up 5 bases, with 9 bases separating them. This CDR3 comprises 13 residues. In DNA form, the CDR3 reads TGTGCCAGCAGTCGAGGAGGGACCGGGGAGCTGTTTTTT. Residues: CASSRGGTGELFF.

V gene TRBV30 combines with J gene TRBJ1-2; D remains ambiguous. The CDR3 has 14 residues. The germline V and J ends were trimmed by 5 bases and 0 bases, with 13 bases remaining between them. Germline V CDR1 and CDR2: GTSNPN, SVGIG (reference sequence). CDR3 coding DNA: TGTGCCTGGGGGAACGTGGGAGCTAACTATGGCTACACCTTC. Translation gives CAWGNVGANYGYTF. The variable domain in full, with the rest retrieved from reference TRBV30 and TRBJ1-2, is SQTIHQWPATLVQPVGSPLSLECTVEGTSNPNLYWYRQAAGRGLQLLFYSVGIGQISSEVPQNLSASRPQDRQFILSSKKLLLSDSGFYLCAWGNVGANYGYTFGSGTRLTVV.

The genes are TRBV25-1 and TRBJ1-4, with 9 bases that match TRBD1. The CDR3 has 14 amino acids. Germline CDR1 and CDR2: MGHDK and SYGVNS. V was clipped by 8 bases and J by 2 bases; unmatched bases: 3. DNA for the CDR3: TGTGCCAGCCTCGACAGGGGGACTAATGAAAAACTGTTTTTT. Its protein product is CASLDRGTNEKLFF.

This clone appeared once. This sequence joins TRBV5-1 and TRBJ2-3, with a possible D match to TRBD1 (5 bases). Germline V gene data show CDR1 as SGHRS and CDR2 as YFSETQ. The V end lost 4 bases, the J end lost 2 bases, and 11 bases lay between the germline ends. The CDR3 runs to 14 residues. In nucleotides, the CDR3 is TGCGCCAGCAGCGGTCAGGGCAACACAGATACGCAGTATTTT. Translating it yields CASSGQGNTDTQYF.

The chain recombines TRBV4-1 with TRBJ2-1; D gene ambiguous. V lost 4 bases and J 4 bases, leaving 11 bases between the germline ends. The CDR3 length is 14 residues. The V gene's germline CDR1 is MGHRA and CDR2 YSYEKL. Here the CDR3 reads CASSPLGAYNEQFF. The CDR3 DNA reads TGCGCCAGCAGCCCCCTGGGCGCATACAATGAGCAGTTCTTC.

The chain carries TRBV19 and TRBJ2-2; no clear D gene. CDR3 length: 16 residues. Germline CDR1 LNHDA, CDR2 SQIVND (reference sequence). V was cut by 4 bases and J by 2 bases, with 14 bases left in between. CDR3: CASSRPSSTNTGELFF. DNA for the CDR3: TGTGCCAGTAGTAGACCGAGTTCGACTAACACCGGGGAGCTGTTTTTT. Variable domain in full (rest from reference TRBV19 and TRBJ2-2): DGGITQSPKYLFRKEGQNVTLSCEQNLNHDAMYWYRQDPGQGLRLIYYSQIVNDFQKGDIAEGYSVSREKKESFPLTVTSAQKNPTAFYLCASSRPSSTNTGELFFGEGSRLTVL.

This clone has only one observation. CDR3 nucleotide sequence: TGTGCCAGCGGGGGGAACTATGGCTACACCTTC. Its translation: CASGGNYGYTF. V and J are TRBV7-2 and TRBJ1-2; TRBD1 is a possible D gene (5 bases). The germline V and J ends were trimmed by 8 bases and 2 bases, with 6 bases remaining between them. The CDR3 length is 11 residues. The germline CDR1 and CDR2 sequences are SGHTA and FQGNSA.

This CDR3 is CASSTGQPTYEQYF. The CDR3 coding sequence is TGCGCCAGCAGCACGGGACAGCCAACCTACGAGCAGTACTTC. The V and J genes are TRBV5-1 and TRBJ2-5; TRBD1 agrees at 7 bases. The J call could be wrong; TRBJ2-7 is a better fit for the DNA end. Germline CDR1 reads SGHRS; CDR2 reads YFSETQ. The CDR3 covers 14 residues.

The V and J genes are TRBV6-1 and TRBJ1-1, with D possibly TRBD1 on 5 matching bases. The CDR3 totals 13 residues. The germline V gene has CDR1 MNHNS and CDR2 SASEGT. V lost 4 bases to trimming and J lost 1 base, with 7 bases between them. The CDR3 region is CASSVTANTEAFF. The CDR3 DNA is TGTGCCAGCAGTGTGACAGCGAACACTGAAGCTTTCTTT.

This clone has only one observation. The chain's CDR3 is CASRWRANTGELFF. The CDR3 DNA is TGTGCCAGTAGATGGAGGGCGAACACCGGGGAGCTGTTTTTT. This chain joins TRBV19 and TRBJ2-2, with D possibly TRBD2 on 6 matching bases. CDR1 and CDR2 (germline): LNHDA, SQIVND (reference sequence). The CDR3 runs 14 residues. The V gene lost 6 bases and the J gene lost 0 bases, with 8 bases spanning the gap.

The V gene is TRBV2, the J gene TRBJ1-1, with unresolved D. The germline V and J ends were trimmed by 7 bases and 3 bases, with 6 bases remaining between them. This CDR3 has 11 residues. CDR1 is SNHLY, CDR2 FYNNEI, per germline. CDR3 loop: CASTRYTEAFF. In nucleotides, the CDR3 is TGTGCCAGCACCAGGTACACTGAAGCTTTCTTT.

The chain has TRBV30 and TRBJ2-2; D unclear. Germline CDR1 and CDR2: GTSNPN and SVGIG (reference sequence). The CDR3 consists of 12 residues. V lost 4 bases to trimming and J lost 1 base, with 4 bases between them. This CDR3 is CAWTGNTGELFF. The CDR3 DNA follows: TGTGCCTGGACCGGGAACACCGGGGAGCTGTTTTTT.

The chain links TRBV7-9 to TRBJ2-7; D call uncertain. In germline, CDR1 is SEHNR, CDR2 FQNEAQ (reference sequence). The V end was cut by 4 bases, the J end by 2 bases, with 21 bases between. This CDR3 comprises 17 residues. The CDR3 reads CASSSEPPSSYTYEQYV. Here the CDR3 DNA reads TGTGCCAGCAGCTCCGAACCCCCGAGTAGCTACACCTACGAGCAGTACGTC.

The chain has TRBV2 and TRBJ2-2; D not resolved. CDR3 length: 13 residues. CDR1 and CDR2 (germline): SNHLY, FYNNEI. V lost 6 bases, J lost 1 base, and 6 bases lay in between. In DNA, the CDR3 is TGTGCCAGCAGGAGTCTGAACACCGGGGAGCTGTTTTTT. Protein sequence: CASRSLNTGELFF.

CDR3 bases: TGTGCCAGCAGCAAAAAGTTAGGGGACAGGGTCTACGAGCAGTACTTC. Translated: CASSKKLGDRVYEQYF. This chain links TRBV21-1 with TRBJ2-7; the DNA was not compared with TRBD1, the D call given in the table. TRBV21-1 is noted as a pseudogene. This CDR3 has 16 amino acids.

The gene calls are TRBV5-1 and TRBJ1-4; D perhaps matches TRBD1 (5 bases). Germline V gives CDR1 SGHRS, CDR2 YFSETQ. CDR3 length: 16 amino acids. Trimming shortened V by 0 bases and J by 0 bases, and 9 bases separated the two germline ends. CDR3 DNA: TGCGCCAGCAGCTTGGGGGGGGTAACAACTAATGAAAAACTGTTTTTT. Translating it yields CASSLGGVTTNEKLFF.

This chain uses TRBV6-6 with TRBJ2-7; TRBD1 is a possible D gene (5 bases). The CDR3 spans 14 residues. Trimming took off 0 bases at V and 2 bases at J, with 8 bases between the two ends. CDR1 is MNHNY and CDR2 is SVGAGI in the germline V gene (reference sequence). This CDR3 is CASSYSSGTYEQYF. Written as DNA, the CDR3 is TGTGCCAGCAGTTACTCATCAGGGACCTACGAGCAGTACTTC.

This clone has more than one count but fewer than ten. The chain is built from TRBV28 and TRBJ1-3; TRBD1 might be the D (5 bases). Trimming shortened V by 6 bases and J by 0 bases, and 9 bases separated the two germline ends. CDR1 is MDHEN, CDR2 SYDVKM, per germline. CDR3 length: 14 residues. The CDR3 DNA sequence: TGTGCCAGCAGCCCGACAGTCTCTGGAAACACCATATATTTT. Its translation is CASSPTVSGNTIYF.

The chain links TRBV19 to TRBJ2-5; 12 nucleotides line up with TRBD2. The V segment lost 5 bases and the J segment 5 bases; nucleotides outside the gene matches: 9. The CDR3 runs 16 residues. Per the germline V gene, CDR1 is LNHDA and CDR2 is SQIVND (reference sequence). The CDR3 coding sequence is TGTGCCAGTAGTCTCGGACTAGCGGGACGGGCGGAGACCCAGTACTTC. Translation gives CASSLGLAGRAETQYF. Filled out from reference TRBV19 and TRBJ2-5, the complete variable domain reads DGGITQSPKYLFRKEGQNVTLSCEQNLNHDAMYWYRQDPGQGLRLIYYSQIVNDFQKGDIAEGYSVSREKKESFPLTVTSAQKNPTAFYLCASSLGLAGRAETQYFGPGTRLLVL.